These 6 T cell receptor beta chains were all obtained from the same sample, sequenced in a study of Ad26.COV2.S vaccination and SARS-CoV-2 variants. Assay: immunoSEQ multiplex PCR; the TCRdb copy retains only in-frame clones and omits some. The sample has some 340,000 clones; around 84% are singletons. Treatment meaning: around 19 received Ad26.COV2.S at low or high dose, single or two shots; several received placebo; per-sample allocation not given. Sampling took place 63 days after the first vaccine or placebo injection. The sample here was peripheral blood, taken in a trial of Ad26.COV2.S vaccine versus placebo. The receptors here all came from a person aged 18-65 years who received the Ad26.COV2.S COVID-19 vaccine or a placebo.

The genes are TRBV18 and TRBJ2-2; the D gene is possibly TRBD1 (6 bases). The length of the CDR3 is 15 residues. V shed 8 bases and J shed 5 bases, with 18 bases lying between them. CDR1 is KGHSH and CDR2 is LQKENI in the germline V gene. CDR3 sequence reads: CASLRSRGGTGELFF. The CDR3 coding sequence is TGTGCCAGCCTCAGGAGCAGGGGCGGAACCGGGGAGCTGTTTTTT.

The table lists this clone with a few counts. The chain links TRBV5-1 to TRBJ1-1; TRBD1 is a possible D gene (6 bases). CDR1 SGHRS and CDR2 YFSETQ come from the germline V gene. The CDR3 is made up of 14 amino acids. V was trimmed by 4 bases and J by 3 bases, leaving 13 bases between them. CDR3 DNA: TGCGCCAGCAGCACAGGGACGGACTACACTGAAGCTTTCTTT. Its translation: CASSTGTDYTEAFF.

This chain joins TRBV24-1 and TRBJ2-2; D possibly corresponds to TRBD1 (6 bases). The CDR3 loop spans 15 amino acids. Germline CDR1 is KGHDR and CDR2 is SFDVKD. V was clipped by 2 bases and J by 4 bases, with 10 bases between them. This CDR3 reads CATSDSRGSTGELFF. The CDR3 DNA follows: TGTGCCACCAGTGATTCCAGGGGTAGCACCGGGGAGCTGTTTTTT.

The chain recombines TRBV21-1 with TRBJ2-2. TRBV21-1 counts as a pseudogene. The CDR3 is made up of 16 amino acids. Written as DNA, the CDR3 is TGTGCCAGCCAGAGAGCCGACCTCGGCAAACCCGGGGAGCTGTTTTTT. This translates into CASQRADLGKPGELFF.

This chain joins TRBV10-2 and TRBJ1-6; D uncertain. The CDR3 is 12 residues long. Germline CDR1 is WSHSY and CDR2 is SAAADI. Trimming pared 3 bases from V and 9 bases from J, leaving 6 bases between. In DNA, the CDR3 is TGCGCCAGCAGTGAATGGGGTTCACCCCTCCACTTT. This sequence encodes CASSEWGSPLHF.

The chain links TRBV11-2 to TRBJ1-2, with TRBD1 as a possible D gene (6 bases). Germline-derived CDR1 and CDR2 are SGHAT and FQNNGV. V was clipped by 4 bases and J by 12 bases, with 21 bases between them. This CDR3 has 14 amino acids. CDR3 coding DNA: TGTGCCAGCAGCTCACCCCGGCAGGGGACCCTCCACACCTTC. Protein: CASSSPRQGTLHTF.